These 22 T cell receptor beta chains share one sample of origin, sequenced in a study of T cell responses to AZD1222 COVID-19 vaccine (dated by TCRdb to about 2021). Library prep was done by the immunoSEQ multiplex PCR assay. Here the immuneACCESS table is served through TCRdb, limited to in-frame sequences with V and J called. Missing clones are a known gap in these copies; in checked studies unresolved V genes cover under half, and the rest lacks a known reason. Present in this sample are approximately 120,000 clones, more than 70% of which were seen just once. The ten largest clonotypes hold 4.4% of the sample. Read against the paper, the sample's time point label means: about 28 days (+/-7) after the second vaccine dose. The sample here was peripheral blood, taken 28 days after the second AZD1222 dose. Receptors were obtained from an adult who received the AZD1222 COVID-19 vaccine.

This clone was found once. The chain joins TRBV29-1 to TRBJ2-7; maybe TRBD1 (5 bases). The CDR3 covers 11 residues. V was clipped by 4 bases and J by 3 bases, with 7 bases between them. Germline-derived CDR1 and CDR2 are SQVTM and ANQGSEA. The CDR3 region is CSVADSYEQYF. The CDR3 DNA sequence: TGCAGCGTTGCCGACAGCTACGAGCAGTACTTC.

The V call is TRBV6-5, the J call TRBJ1-1; 10 bases fit TRBD1. V was clipped by 6 bases and J by 5 bases; unmatched bases: 9. This CDR3 is 15 amino acids long. CDR1 is MNHEY, CDR2 SVGAGI, per germline. CDR3 DNA: TGTGCCAGCAGCCGTACGACAGGGGGCCTGACTGAAGCTTTCTTT. Translation gives CASSRTTGGLTEAFF.

The V call is TRBV4-1, the J call TRBJ2-3; 9 bases agree with TRBD2. Germline loops: CDR1 MGHRA, CDR2 YSYEKL. V shed 4 bases, J shed 3 bases, and the junction held 8 bases outside the gene matches. The CDR3 is 16 residues long. The CDR3 nucleotides read TGCGCCAGCAGCCCTTGGACTAGCGCCAGGACAGATACGCAGTATTTT. Translating gives CASSPWTSARTDTQYF.

In this sample, this clone turned up once. The genes are TRBV7-2 and TRBJ2-2; 15 bases line up with TRBD2. Germline lookup yields CDR1 SGHTA and CDR2 FQGNSA. With V trimmed by 2 bases and J by 14 bases, 12 bases remained unmatched. CDR3 length: 17 amino acids. The CDR3 DNA is TGTGCCAGCAGCTTACAGGGGACTAGCGGGGGGTATTCTCGCCTGTTTTTT. Amino acids: CASSLQGTSGGYSRLFF.

This chain connects TRBV19 to TRBJ2-1; D might be TRBD1 (6 bases). Trimming removed 5 bases at V and 10 bases at J, with 9 bases between. The germline V gene has CDR1 LNHDA and CDR2 SQIVND (reference sequence). The length of the CDR3 is 11 residues. As DNA, the CDR3 is TGTGCCAGTAGTTGGCAGGGGGAGCAGTTCTTC. It codes for CASSWQGEQFF.

As for this clone: Additional DNA sequences in this sample encode the identical CDR3. The chain carries TRBV29-1 and TRBJ2-2; tentatively, D is TRBD1 or TRBD2 (5 bases each). The CDR3 is 15 amino acids. The V gene lost 6 bases and the J gene lost 1 base, with 15 bases spanning the gap. Germline V gene sequence: CDR1 SQVTM, CDR2 ANQGSEA. CDR3 sequence (DNA): TGCAGCGTCCGGATTGGGGGATTGAACACCGGGGAGCTGTTTTTT. Protein sequence: CSVRIGGLNTGELFF.

In its sample, this clone was seen many times. The chain employs TRBV30 and TRBJ2-7; 7 bases fit TRBD2. Germline V gene data show CDR1 as GTSNPN and CDR2 as SVGIG (reference sequence). The V and J ends lost 0 bases and 1 base, in that order; junction bases with no gene match: 6. This CDR3 is built from 15 residues. The CDR3 loop is CAWSVGAGLSYEQYF. The CDR3 nucleotides are TGTGCCTGGAGTGTGGGAGCGGGGCTGTCCTACGAGCAGTACTTC.

The V call is TRBV7-2, the J call TRBJ2-4; 8 bases are shared with TRBD2. The V gene end was trimmed by 7 bases and the J gene end by 5 bases; junction bases not matched to a gene: 13. CDR3 length: 16 residues. The germline V gene encodes CDR1 SGHTA and CDR2 FQGNSA. CDR3 region: CASNPGGSGAQNIQYF. The CDR3 coding sequence is TGTGCCAGCAACCCGGGGGGTAGCGGGGCCCAAAACATTCAGTACTTC.

The V gene is TRBV3-1 (or the pseudogene TRBV3-2), the J gene TRBJ2-5; tentative D call: TRBD2 (6 bases). V shed 1 base and J shed 0 bases, with 9 bases lying between them. Germline V CDR1 and CDR2: LGHDT, YNNKEL (reference sequence). The CDR3 has 15 residues. CDR3 nucleotide sequence: TGTGCCAGCAGCCAAGGTGGGGGGAACCAAGAGACCCAGTACTTC. Translating it yields CASSQGGGNQETQYF.

This chain connects TRBV2 to TRBJ1-1; D gene uncertain. The CDR3 is made up of 14 amino acids. Germline V lookup: CDR1 SNHLY, CDR2 FYNNEI. The ends were cut back, 7 bases at V and 0 bases at J, with 12 bases in the middle. CDR3 residues: CASNGRGLNTEAFF. The CDR3 DNA is TGTGCCAGCAATGGCCGGGGATTGAACACTGAAGCTTTCTTT.

This sequence joins TRBV7-2 and TRBJ2-2, with D hard to call. The CDR3 runs 15 residues. V dropped 0 bases and J dropped 4 bases, with 9 bases sitting between them. CDR1 is SGHTA, CDR2 FQGNSA, per germline. The CDR3 nucleotides are TGTGCCAGCAGCTTAGCGGCCGCCGGCACCGGGGAGCTGTTTTTT. Amino acid sequence: CASSLAAAGTGELFF. The full variable domain, rest sourced from reference TRBV7-2 and TRBJ2-2, is GAGVSQSPSNKVTEKGKDVELRCDPISGHTALYWYRQSLGQGLEFLIYFQGNSAPDKSGLPSDRFSAERTGGSVSTLTIQRTQQEDSAVYLCASSLAAAGTGELFFGEGSRLTVL.

The chain combines TRBV9 with TRBJ1-6, with D unclear. The germline CDR1 and CDR2 sequences are SGDLS and YYNGEE. CDR3 length: 14 residues. V dropped 4 bases and J dropped 10 bases, with 15 bases sitting between them. CDR3 coding DNA: TGTGCCAGCAGCCCCCGGGAGGATGGATCACCCCTCCACTTT. Protein sequence: CASSPREDGSPLHF.

This clone was recorded once. The sample carries other DNA sequences with the same CDR3. J is TRBJ1-2 and V is TRBV5-1, with D unclear. Germline CDR1 and CDR2: SGHRS and YFSETQ. The V and J ends lost 0 bases and 6 bases respectively, with 9 bases between them. The CDR3 spans 13 residues. CDR3 nucleotides: TGCGCCAGCAGCTTGGGGGCCGGCGATGGCTACACCTTC. Its protein product is CASSLGAGDGYTF.

This sequence joins TRBV10-3 and TRBJ2-1; 10 positions agree with TRBD2. Trimming at V came to 7 bases and at J to 0 bases, leaving 6 bases not matched to a gene. The CDR3 length is 16 residues. In germline, CDR1 is ENHRY, CDR2 SYGVKD. The CDR3 spells CAIMGSGGPSYNEQFF. The CDR3 bases are TGTGCCATCATGGGTAGCGGGGGGCCCTCCTACAATGAGCAGTTCTTC.

This clone was seen a handful of times. CDR3 DNA sequence: TGTGCCAGCAGTTTATCGGGACAGGGGACGAGGCGGGAAAAACTGTTTTTT. The encoded protein is CASSLSGQGTRREKLFF. The chain combines TRBV27 with TRBJ1-4, with 10 bases lining up with TRBD1. This CDR3 is built from 17 residues. V lost 0 bases and J lost 8; bases outside the gene matches: 9. CDR1 MNHEY and CDR2 SMNVEV come from the germline V gene (reference sequence). Full variable domain (rest looked up from reference TRBV27 and TRBJ1-4): EAQVTQNPRYLITVTGKKLTVTCSQNMNHEYMSWYRQDPGLGLRQIYYSMNVEVTDKGDVPEGYKVSRKEKRNFPLILESPSPNQTSLYFCASSLSGQGTRREKLFFGSGTQLSVL.

The chain uses TRBV7-9 and TRBJ2-1, with 8 bases matching TRBD2. The CDR3 sequence is 15 residues long. J gave up 2 bases and V 7 bases, and 7 bases lay outside the gene matches. The V gene's germline CDR1 is SEHNR and CDR2 FQNEAQ (reference sequence). CDR3 amino acids: CASTLSGGTYNEQFF. DNA of the CDR3: TGTGCCAGCACCCTGAGCGGGGGCACCTACAATGAGCAGTTCTTC.

The rearrangement uses TRBV28 and TRBJ1-5, with a tentative D call TRBD1 (6 bases). Trimming took 2 bases from V and 4 from J, leaving 12 bases between them. Germline V gene sequence: CDR1 MDHEN, CDR2 SYDVKM. The CDR3 length is 15 residues. The CDR3 coding sequence is TGTGCCAGCAGTTTAGGACAGAGCGATAATCAGCCCCAGCATTTT. Amino acid sequence: CASSLGQSDNQPQHF.

CDR3 region: CASSLGGFSGNTIYF. The DNA of the CDR3 is TGCGCCAGCAGCTTGGGGGGATTCTCTGGAAACACCATATATTTT. J is TRBJ1-3 and V is TRBV5-1; no definite D call. With 0 bases removed from V and 0 bases from J, the gap between germline ends came to 7 bases. The germline V gene encodes CDR1 SGHRS and CDR2 YFSETQ. The CDR3 has 15 residues.

The rearrangement links TRBV6-1 to TRBJ2-7, with D possibly matching TRBD1 (5 bases). This CDR3 contains 14 residues. The germline CDR1 and CDR2 sequences are MNHNS and SASEGT. Trimming took 2 bases from V and 2 from J, leaving 10 bases between them. The chain's CDR3 is CASSELRGAYEQYF. CDR3 in DNA: TGTGCCAGCAGTGAATTAAGGGGTGCCTACGAGCAGTACTTC.

This clone was seen a single time. This rearrangement joins TRBV5-6 to TRBJ1-5; 12 bases match TRBD1. V lost 4 bases and J lost 9; bases outside the gene matches: 11. The CDR3 is 16 residues long. Germline V lookup: CDR1 SGHDT, CDR2 YYEEEE. The CDR3 DNA reads as TGTGCCAGCAGCCAGGGACAGGGGGCCCGAGAGGGGCCCCAGCATTTT. Translating it yields CASSQGQGAREGPQHF.

This chain uses TRBV10-3 with TRBJ1-2; D is unclear. V was pared by 0 bases and J by 6 bases, with 5 bases between. In germline, CDR1 is ENHRY, CDR2 SYGVKD. The CDR3 has 12 residues. This chain's CDR3 is CAISESSDGYTF. As DNA, the CDR3 is TGTGCCATCAGTGAGTCTTCCGATGGCTACACCTTC.

This sequence joins TRBV5-4 and TRBJ1-1; possible D gene TRBD1, 5 bases. The germline gives CDR1 SGHNT, CDR2 YYREEE (reference sequence). Trimming stripped 0 bases from V and 6 bases from J, with 12 bases between. The CDR3 contains 14 residues. The DNA of the CDR3 is TGTGCCAGCAGCTTGGTAGGGGTACAATCTGAAGCTTTCTTT. This translates into CASSLVGVQSEAFF.